These T cell receptor beta chains were read from a single sample in a study of T cells in Graves' hyperthyroidism and ophthalmopathy. TCRdb itself ran the multiplex PCR reads through MiXCR, one entry per CDR3 protein. The data hold hundreds of thousands of distinct CDR3 sequences, with 16% observed a single time. Sequenced sample: blood. These receptors were obtained from a young woman with Graves' hyperthyroidism. CDR3s leave out the opening cysteine and the closing phenylalanine or tryptophan. Clone sizes are given selectively: once, few, many, or a class where the clone is expanded.

v_call	j_call	clone_size	cdr3_aa
TRBV20-1	TRBJ1-2	few	SAAGQAGTSYGYT
TRBV28	TRBJ1-2	many	ATVQGARGYT
TRBV20-1	TRBJ2-7	many	SARIRDKVTYEQY
TRBV19	TRBJ2-7	NA	ASKDTHSYEQY
TRBV19	TRBJ2-7	NA	ASSIVSGQRNEQY
TRBV5-4	TRBJ1-1	few	ASSLLGGAITEAF
TRBV28	TRBJ2-5	once	ASSSPQEYTGPEGETQY
TRBV5-1	TRBJ2-2	NA	ASSFGTLNTGELF
TRBV29-1	TRBJ2-2	NA	SVFSGQNTGELF
TRBV19	TRBJ2-6	few	ASKDSSGANVLT
TRBV28	TRBJ1-4	many	ASSSRQGSGKLF
TRBV28	TRBJ2-2	NA	ASSLELATTGELF
TRBV20-1	TRBJ2-3	many	SAIGYAPPDTQY
TRBV11-2	TRBJ2-7	NA	ASSPAPQGANEQY
TRBV5-8	TRBJ2-5	many	ASSPGRDVETQY
TRBV28	TRBJ2-7	NA	ASSLELRNEQY
TRBV10-3	TRBJ2-3	many	AISGSSTDTQY
TRBV7-2	TRBJ2-5	many	ASSSPPETQY
TRBV2	TRBJ1-4	many	ASSEVTGTEKLF
TRBV2	TRBJ2-2	NA	ANRQGRGGTGELF
TRBV13	TRBJ1-2	many	ASSLGATGASYGYT
TRBV28	TRBJ2-7	NA	ASSDPAKTGGYEQY
TRBV7-9	TRBJ1-4	few	ASSPRMTGRSEKLF
TRBV24-1	TRBJ2-5	NA	ATSDFSGQETQETQY
TRBV7-9	TRBJ1-5	NA	ASSLGQASPQH
TRBV5-6	TRBJ2-7	many	ASSPEWGQGSYEQY
TRBV5-1	TRBJ2-5	NA	ARSQAGVGETQY
TRBV7-2	TRBJ2-3	many	ASSPGQGGADTQY
TRBV19	TRBJ2-2	NA	ASSLAGGGGTGELF
TRBV5-5	TRBJ2-3	many	ASSRTGIETDTQY
TRBV18	TRBJ2-7	NA	ASSPPTGTGNEQY
TRBV3-1	TRBJ1-1	few	ASSRQTGATEAF
TRBV30	TRBJ1-1	many	AWSSGKNTEAF
TRBV9	TRBJ2-7	few	ASSVGGDAYEQY
TRBV29-1	TRBJ2-7	few	SVKVAGAYEQY
TRBV20-1	TRBJ1-6	NA	SARDNRESPLH
TRBV19	TRBJ1-2	few	ASSLPGHLSGGYT
TRBV28	TRBJ1-4	NA	ASSSINEKLF
TRBV7-9	TRBJ2-7	NA	ASFGKGLADAYEQY
TRBV12-3/TRBV12-4	TRBJ1-2	many	ASRPGTVTNYGYT
TRBV20-1	TRBJ2-7	many	SADPGQGWQEQY
TRBV20-1	TRBJ1-1	few	SARDTSNTEAF
TRBV6-1	TRBJ2-5	many	ASLGTEQETQY
TRBV2	TRBJ1-1	many	ASSVWESNTEAF
TRBV4-3	TRBJ2-5	NA	ASSHHRGQETQY
TRBV7-2	TRBJ1-1	few	ASGTLGAGNTEAF
TRBV28	TRBJ2-3	many	ASSSYPRDTQY
TRBV28	TRBJ2-7	many	ASSMTSGNYEQY
TRBV2	TRBJ2-3	few	ASSGPRAVSGVLLSTDTQY
TRBV28	TRBJ1-1	many	ASRRTGEAF
TRBV7-8	TRBJ2-6	few	ASSSTPQSRRGANVLT
TRBV7-9	TRBJ2-1	many	ASVLAGASNEQF
TRBV20-1	TRBJ2-5	few	SASRGGQTQY
TRBV4-3	TRBJ2-3	few	ASSQIAGGTDTQY
TRBV28	TRBJ2-7	NA	ASSLTAGGGAYEQY
TRBV19	TRBJ2-7	few	ASSAKLAGVVHEQY
TRBV4-1	TRBJ1-5	few	ASSQDFGRRQPQH
TRBV7-2	TRBJ2-7	many	ASSFQGGEQY
TRBV24-1	TRBJ1-2	many	ATGTGGNYGYT